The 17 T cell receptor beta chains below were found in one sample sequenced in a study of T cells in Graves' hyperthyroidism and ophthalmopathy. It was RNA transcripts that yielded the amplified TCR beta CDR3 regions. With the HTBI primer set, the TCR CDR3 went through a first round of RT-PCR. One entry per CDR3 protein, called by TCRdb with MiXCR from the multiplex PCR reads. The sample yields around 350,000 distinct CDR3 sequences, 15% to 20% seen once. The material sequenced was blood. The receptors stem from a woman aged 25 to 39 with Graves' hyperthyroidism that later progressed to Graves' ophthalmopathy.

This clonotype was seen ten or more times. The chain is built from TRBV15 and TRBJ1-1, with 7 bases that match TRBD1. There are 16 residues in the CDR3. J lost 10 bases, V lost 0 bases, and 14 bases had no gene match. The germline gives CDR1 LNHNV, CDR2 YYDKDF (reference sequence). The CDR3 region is CATSRDRTGTQGGAFF. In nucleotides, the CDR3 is TGTGCCACCAGCAGAGATAGGACAGGAACCCAAGGAGGAGCTTTCTTT.

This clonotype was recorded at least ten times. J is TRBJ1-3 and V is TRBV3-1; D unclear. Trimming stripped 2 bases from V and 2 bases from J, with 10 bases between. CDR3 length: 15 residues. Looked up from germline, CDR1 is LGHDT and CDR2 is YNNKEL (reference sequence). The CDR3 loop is CASSQRVGTGNTIYF. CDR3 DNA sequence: TGTGCCAGCAGCCAAAGGGTGGGGACTGGAAACACCATATATTTT.

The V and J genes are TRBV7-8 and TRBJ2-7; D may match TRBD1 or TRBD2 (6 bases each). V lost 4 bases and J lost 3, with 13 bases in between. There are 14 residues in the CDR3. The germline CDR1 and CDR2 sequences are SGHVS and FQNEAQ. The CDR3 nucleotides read TGTGCCAGCAGCTCGACCAGGGGACTCTACGAGCAGTACTTC. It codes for CASSSTRGLYEQYF.

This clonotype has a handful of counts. DNA for the CDR3: TGCAGTGCCATTAACGGACTAGCGGCCTACTACGAGCAGTACTTC. Its protein is CSAINGLAAYYEQYF. The rearrangement joins TRBV20-1 to TRBJ2-7; TRBD2 aligns across 10 bases. Germline V gene lookup returns CDR1 DFQATT and CDR2 SNEGSKA (reference sequence). J lost 3 bases, V lost 6 bases, and 11 bases had no gene match. The length of the CDR3 is 15 residues.

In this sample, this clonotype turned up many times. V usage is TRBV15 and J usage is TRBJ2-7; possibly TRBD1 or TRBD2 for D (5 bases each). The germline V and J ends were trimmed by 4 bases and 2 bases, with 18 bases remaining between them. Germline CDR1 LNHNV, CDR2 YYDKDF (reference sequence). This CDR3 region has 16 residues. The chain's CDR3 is CATSKVRDRETYEQYF. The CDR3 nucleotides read TGTGCCACCAGCAAAGTACGGGACCGCGAAACCTACGAGCAGTACTTC.

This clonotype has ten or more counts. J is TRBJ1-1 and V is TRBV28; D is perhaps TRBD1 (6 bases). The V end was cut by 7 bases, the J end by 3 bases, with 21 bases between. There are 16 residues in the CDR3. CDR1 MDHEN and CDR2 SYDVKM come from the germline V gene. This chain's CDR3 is CASTLLGGNFYTEAFF. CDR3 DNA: TGTGCCAGCACCTTACTTGGGGGCAACTTCTACACTGAAGCTTTCTTT.

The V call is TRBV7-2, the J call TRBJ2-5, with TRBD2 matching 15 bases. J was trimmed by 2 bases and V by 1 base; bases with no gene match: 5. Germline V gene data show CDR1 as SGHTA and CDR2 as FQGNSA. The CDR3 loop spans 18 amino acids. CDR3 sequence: CASSLGSGTSGGQETQYF. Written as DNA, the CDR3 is TGTGCCAGCAGCTTAGGGAGTGGGACTAGCGGGGGGCAAGAGACCCAGTACTTC. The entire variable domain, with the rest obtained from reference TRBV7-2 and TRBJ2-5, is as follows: GAGVSQSPSNKVTEKGKDVELRCDPISGHTALYWYRQSLGQGLEFLIYFQGNSAPDKSGLPSDRFSAERTGGSVSTLTIQRTQQEDSAVYLCASSLGSGTSGGQETQYFGPGTRLLVL.

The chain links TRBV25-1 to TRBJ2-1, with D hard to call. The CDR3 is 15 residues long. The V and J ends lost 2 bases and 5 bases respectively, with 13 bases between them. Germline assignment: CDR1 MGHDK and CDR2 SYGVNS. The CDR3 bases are TGTGCCAGCAGTGAAAATAGGGCAGAGAACAATGAGCAGTTCTTC. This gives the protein CASSENRAENNEQFF.

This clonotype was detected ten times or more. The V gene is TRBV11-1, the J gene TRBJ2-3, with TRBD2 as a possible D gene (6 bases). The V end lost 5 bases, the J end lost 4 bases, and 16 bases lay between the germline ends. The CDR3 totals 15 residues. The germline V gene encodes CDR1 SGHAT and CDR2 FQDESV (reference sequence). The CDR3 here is CASSHGRGSPDTQYF. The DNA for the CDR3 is TGTGCCAGCAGCCACGGCCGGGGGTCTCCAGATACGCAGTATTTT.

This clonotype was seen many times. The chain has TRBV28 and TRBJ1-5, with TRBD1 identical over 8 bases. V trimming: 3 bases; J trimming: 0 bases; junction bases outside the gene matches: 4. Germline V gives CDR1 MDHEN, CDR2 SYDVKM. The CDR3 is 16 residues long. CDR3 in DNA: TGTGCCAGCAGTTTCAGGGGGCAGGATAGCAATCAGCCCCAGCATTTT. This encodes CASSFRGQDSNQPQHF.

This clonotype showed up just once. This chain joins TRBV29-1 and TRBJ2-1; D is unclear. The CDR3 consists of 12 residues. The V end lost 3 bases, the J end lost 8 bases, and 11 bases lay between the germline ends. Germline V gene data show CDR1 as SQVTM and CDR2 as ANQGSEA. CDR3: CSVEARGDEQFF. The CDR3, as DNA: TGCAGCGTTGAGGCCCGCGGCGATGAGCAGTTCTTC.

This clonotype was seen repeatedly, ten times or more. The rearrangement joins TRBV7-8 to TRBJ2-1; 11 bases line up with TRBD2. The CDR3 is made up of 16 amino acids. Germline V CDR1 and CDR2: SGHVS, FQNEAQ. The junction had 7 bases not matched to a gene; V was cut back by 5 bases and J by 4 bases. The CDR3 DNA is TGTGCCAGCAGCACCCCTTTAGCGGGAGGGTACAATGAGCAGTTCTTC. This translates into CASSTPLAGGYNEQFF.

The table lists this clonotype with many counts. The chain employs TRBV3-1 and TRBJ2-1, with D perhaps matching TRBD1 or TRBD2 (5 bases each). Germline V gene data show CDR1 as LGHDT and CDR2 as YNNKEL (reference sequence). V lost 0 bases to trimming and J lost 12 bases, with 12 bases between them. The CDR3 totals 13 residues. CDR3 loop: CASSQDGTAAQFF. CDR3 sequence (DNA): TGTGCCAGCAGCCAAGATGGGACGGCCGCGCAGTTCTTC.

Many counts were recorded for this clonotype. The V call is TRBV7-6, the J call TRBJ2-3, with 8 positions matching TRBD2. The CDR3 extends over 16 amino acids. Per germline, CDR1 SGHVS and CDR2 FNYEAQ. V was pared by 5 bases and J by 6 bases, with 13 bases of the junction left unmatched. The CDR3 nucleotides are TGTGCCAGCAGCCACCCAGTAGCGTCGGGGGGGGATACGCAGTATTTT. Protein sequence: CASSHPVASGGDTQYF. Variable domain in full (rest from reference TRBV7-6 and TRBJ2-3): GAGVSQSPRYKVTKRGQDVALRCDPISGHVSLYWYRQALGQGPEFLTYFNYEAQQDKSGLPNDRFSAERPEGSISTLTIQRTEQRDSAMYRCASSHPVASGGDTQYFGPGTRLTVL.

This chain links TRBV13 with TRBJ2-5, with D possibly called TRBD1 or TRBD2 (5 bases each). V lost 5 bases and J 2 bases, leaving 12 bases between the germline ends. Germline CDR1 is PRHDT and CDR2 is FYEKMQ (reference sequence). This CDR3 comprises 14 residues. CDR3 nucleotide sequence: TGTGCCAGCAGCCACTCGGGACGGCAAGAGACCCAGTACTTC. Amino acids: CASSHSGRQETQYF.

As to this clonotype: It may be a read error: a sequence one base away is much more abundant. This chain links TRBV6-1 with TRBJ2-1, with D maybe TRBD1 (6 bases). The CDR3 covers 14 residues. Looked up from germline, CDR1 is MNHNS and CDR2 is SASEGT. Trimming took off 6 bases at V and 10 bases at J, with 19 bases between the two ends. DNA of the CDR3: TGTGCCAGCAGCGTGACAGGAGTAGCCTACGAGCAGTTCTTC. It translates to CASSVTGVAYEQFF.

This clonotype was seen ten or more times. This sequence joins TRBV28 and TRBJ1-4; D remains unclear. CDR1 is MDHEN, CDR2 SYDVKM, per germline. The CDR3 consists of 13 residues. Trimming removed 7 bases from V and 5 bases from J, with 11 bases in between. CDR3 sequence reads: CASNPPGNEKLFF. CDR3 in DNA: TGTGCCAGCAACCCCCCGGGGAATGAAAAACTGTTTTTT.